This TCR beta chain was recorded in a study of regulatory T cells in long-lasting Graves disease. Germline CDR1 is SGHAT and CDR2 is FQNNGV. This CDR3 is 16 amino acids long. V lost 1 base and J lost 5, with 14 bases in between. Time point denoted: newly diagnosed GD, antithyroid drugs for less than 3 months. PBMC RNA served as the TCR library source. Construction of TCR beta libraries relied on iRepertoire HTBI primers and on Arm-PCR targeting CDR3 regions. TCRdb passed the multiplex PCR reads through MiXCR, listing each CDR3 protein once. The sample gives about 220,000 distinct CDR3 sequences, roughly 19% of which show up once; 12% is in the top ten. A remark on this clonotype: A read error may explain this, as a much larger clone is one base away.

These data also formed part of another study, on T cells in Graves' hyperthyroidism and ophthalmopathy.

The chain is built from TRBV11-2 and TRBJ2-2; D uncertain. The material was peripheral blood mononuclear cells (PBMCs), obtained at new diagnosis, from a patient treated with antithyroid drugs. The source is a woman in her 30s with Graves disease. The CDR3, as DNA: TGTGCCAGCAGCTTAGCTATCCAGAGTGTAACCGGGGAGCTGTTTTTT. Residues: CASSLAIQSVTGELFF. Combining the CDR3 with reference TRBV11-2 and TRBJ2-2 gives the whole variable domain EAGVAQSPRYKIIEKRQSVAFWCNPISGHATLYWYQQILGQGPKLLIQFQNNGVVDDSQLPKDRFSAERLKGVDSTLKIQPAKLEDSAVYLCASSLAIQSVTGELFFGEGSRLTVL.